This T cell receptor beta chain was found in a study of siplizumab effects on memory and regulatory T cells. Regarding the study as a whole: Roughly 80-96% of proliferating CD4+ or CD8+ clones defied assignment to a naive or memory phenotype. Of the alloreactive clones, only a minor fraction mapped to unstimulated subsets. Naive T cells looked more diverse than memory cells and looked like major alloresponse contributors.

TCRdb keeps only in-frame clones here, not all; method: immunoSEQ multiplex PCR. The table shows about 100,000 clones, with about 91% occurring only once. The germline V gene has CDR1 SSHAT and CDR2 FNYEAQ (reference sequence). V was clipped by 0 bases and J by 5 bases, with 5 bases between them. This CDR3 is 13 amino acids long. Details on this clone: Its antigen remains unknown.

The sequencing sample was made of CD4+ T cells sorted from blood. The chain couples TRBV7-7 to TRBJ1-5, with D unclear. The TCR comes from a human donor in good health. The DNA of the CDR3 is TGTGCCAGCAGCTTAGCCCGGGATCAGCCCCAGCATTTT. Amino acids: CASSLARDQPQHF.